The next 2 T cell receptor beta chains were all read from a single sample in a study of shared clonotypes between healthy human individuals. Measured with immunoSEQ multiplex PCR; TCRdb has only the in-frame clones, and not every one. The table shows some 580,000 clones, with approximately 97% occurring only once. The specimen was naive CD4+ T cells sorted from blood. Subset noted: CD45RA+ positively selected. These receptors all come from a woman in her 30s in good health.

This clone was detected only a few times. The V gene is TRBV18, the J gene TRBJ2-7, with TRBD1 matching over 8 bases. The CDR3 has 13 residues. Germline CDR1 KGHSH, CDR2 LQKENI. Trimming at V came to 5 bases and at J to 5 bases, leaving 5 bases not matched to a gene. In DNA, the CDR3 is TGTGCCAGCTCAGTCCGGACAGGGAACGAGCAGTACTTC. This gives the protein CASSVRTGNEQYF.

V and J are TRBV7-9 and TRBJ2-1; 10 bases line up with TRBD2. CDR1 is SEHNR, CDR2 FQNEAQ, per germline (reference sequence). The CDR3 sequence is 13 residues long. V lost 1 base, J lost 15 bases, and 6 bases stayed unmatched. The chain's CDR3 is CASSLVKIAGGFF. CDR3 DNA sequence: TGTGCCAGCAGCTTAGTAAAGATAGCGGGAGGGTTCTTC.